This T cell receptor (beta chain) was sequenced in a study of OX40 agonist ivuxolimab in advanced cancers. Study in general: People in dose escalation had one of these cancers: hepatocellular carcinoma, melanoma, renal cell or head and neck cancer.

Study outcomes and limitations: There was clonal expansion of CD4+ and CD8+ blood T cells by week 6 at 0.1 to 3.0 mg/kg. Relative to CD4+ cells, CD8+ T cells on average had more expanded clones.

This clone is a singleton in its sample. Its antigen remains unknown. Libraries were prepared by immunoSEQ multiplex PCR; TCRdb keeps only in-frame clonotypes and omits some of them. The sample lists about 27,000 clones, around 88% occurring once. Here the sequenced sample was CD4+ or CD8+ T cells sorted from blood, taken in a trial of the OX40 agonist ivuxolimab. This clonotype was sampled from an adult with an advanced solid tumor such as melanoma, head and neck, liver or kidney cancer.

The CDR3 coding sequence is TGTGCCAGTAGAGAGGGAGGGGCGCATAACGAGCAGTACTTC. This encodes CASREGGAHNEQYF. The chain is built from TRBV19 and TRBJ2-7; 7 nucleotides line up with TRBD2. CDR1 is LNHDA, CDR2 SQIVND, per germline (reference sequence). The length of the CDR3 is 14 residues. With V trimmed by 6 bases and J by 5 bases, 10 bases remained unmatched.